One sample yielded the 8 T cell receptor beta chains listed below, sequenced in a study of blood T cell repertoires in COVID-19. Produced via immunoSEQ multiplex PCR; TCRdb's table is partial and in-frame only. This table holds about 58,000 clones, roughly 77% found once. The sequenced sample was peripheral blood. The receptors were gathered from a man in his 60s with COVID-19, enrolled during active disease.

J is TRBJ2-3 and V is TRBV9; 8 bases match TRBD2. This CDR3 spans 17 amino acids. V was clipped by 4 bases and J by 2 bases; unmatched bases: 12. CDR1 and CDR2 (germline): SGDLS, YYNGEE. The CDR3, as DNA: TGTGCCAGCAGCTCCAGAGGTAGTAGCGGGAACACAGATACGCAGTATTTT. Translated: CASSSRGSSGNTDTQYF.

The CDR3 sequence is CASSLWTGREVPLHF. The CDR3 nucleotides read TGTGCCAGCAGCCTTTGGACAGGGAGAGAGGTTCCCCTCCACTTT. The V call is TRBV4-2, the J call TRBJ1-6; 8 bases agree with TRBD1. The CDR3 has 15 residues. The germline gives CDR1 LGHNA, CDR2 YNFKEQ. With 4 bases clipped from V and 13 bases from J, the junction kept 12 bases outside the gene matches.

The chain has TRBV27 and TRBJ2-7; weak D call: TRBD2 (6 bases). There are 14 residues in the CDR3. Between the trimmed V and J ends, which lost 6 bases and 2 bases, there was a span of 14 bases. Germline V gene lookup returns CDR1 MNHEY and CDR2 SMNVEV (reference sequence). CDR3 sequence reads: CASRRSGLPYEQYF. CDR3 DNA sequence: TGTGCCAGCAGACGTAGCGGATTACCCTACGAGCAGTACTTC.

This chain links TRBV5-1 with TRBJ1-6, with a tentative D call TRBD1 (6 bases). The CDR3 has 15 residues. From germline, CDR1 is SGHRS and CDR2 YFSETQ. The ends were cut back, 7 bases at V and 9 bases at J, with 20 bases in the middle. The CDR3 loop is CASQARGAGGSPLHF. CDR3 sequence (DNA): TGCGCCAGCCAAGCCAGGGGCGCGGGTGGTTCACCCCTCCACTTT.

V usage is TRBV5-5 and J usage is TRBJ2-1; possibly TRBD2 for D (5 bases). Germline-derived CDR1 and CDR2 are SGHKS and YYEKEE (reference sequence). The length of the CDR3 is 16 residues. Trimming shortened V by 0 bases and J by 0 bases, and 10 bases separated the two germline ends. CDR3 in DNA: TGTGCCAGCAGCTTGGAGGAGGTTCGCTCCTACAATGAGCAGTTCTTC. Its translation is CASSLEEVRSYNEQFF.

This chain connects TRBV7-3 to TRBJ2-6; possible D gene TRBD1, 6 bases. CDR3 length: 16 residues. Deletions cut 5 bases from V and 0 bases from J, with 11 bases between. Germline V gives CDR1 SGHTA, CDR2 FQGTGA. CDR3 in amino acids: CASSLGAFSGANVLTF. In DNA, the CDR3 is TGTGCCAGCAGCCTGGGGGCTTTCTCTGGGGCCAACGTCCTGACTTTC.

V and J are TRBV5-1 and TRBJ2-5; 8 bases are shared with TRBD1. The CDR3 sequence is 15 residues long. Germline V lookup: CDR1 SGHRS, CDR2 YFSETQ. V dropped 1 base and J dropped 2; count of bases not matched to a gene: 4. The CDR3 here is CASSLLGQGQETQYF. In DNA, the CDR3 is TGCGCCAGCAGCTTGTTAGGACAGGGACAAGAGACCCAGTACTTC.

This rearrangement joins TRBV19 to TRBJ1-2; perhaps TRBD1 as D (5 bases). Germline V gene data show CDR1 as LNHDA and CDR2 as SQIVND (reference sequence). V was clipped by 7 bases and J by 6 bases, with 18 bases between them. CDR3 length equals 14 residues. The CDR3 region has the DNA TGTGCCAGTACTCGACCGGGGGAACTGAATGGCTACACCTTC. Its protein product is CASTRPGELNGYTF.